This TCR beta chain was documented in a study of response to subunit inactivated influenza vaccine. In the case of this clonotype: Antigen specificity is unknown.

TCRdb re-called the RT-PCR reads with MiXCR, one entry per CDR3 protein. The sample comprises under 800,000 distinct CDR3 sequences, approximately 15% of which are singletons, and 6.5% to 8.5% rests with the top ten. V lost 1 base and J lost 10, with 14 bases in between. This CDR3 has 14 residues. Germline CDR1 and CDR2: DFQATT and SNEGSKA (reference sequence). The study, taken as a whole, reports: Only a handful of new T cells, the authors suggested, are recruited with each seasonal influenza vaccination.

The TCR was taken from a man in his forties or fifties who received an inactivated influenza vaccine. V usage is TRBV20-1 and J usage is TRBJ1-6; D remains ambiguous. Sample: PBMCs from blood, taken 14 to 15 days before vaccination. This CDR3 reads CSARAGPPRSPLHF. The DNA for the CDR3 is TGCAGTGCTAGAGCCGGACCGCCCCGGTCACCCCTCCACTTT.